The sequence of this T cell receptor beta chain was determined in a study of response to subunit inactivated influenza vaccine. TCRdb re-called the RT-PCR reads with MiXCR, one entry per CDR3 protein. The data hold about 800,000 distinct CDR3 sequences, with 20% to 25% observed a single time. Trimming took off 4 bases at V and 1 base at J, with 17 bases between the two ends. This CDR3 has 16 amino acids. Germline V CDR1 and CDR2: SGHKS, YYEKEE (reference sequence). This clonotype was seen only a few times. The V and J genes are TRBV5-5 and TRBJ1-1, with D possibly being TRBD1 (6 bases). The clonotype comes from a middle-aged man who received an inactivated influenza vaccine. The sample in question was PBMCs from blood, obtained around 5 days after vaccination. DNA for the CDR3: TGTGCCAGCAGCCGTGAAAGGGGGACCGGGAACACTGAAGCTTTCTTT. Encoded protein: CASSRERGTGNTEAFF.